Listed below are T cell receptor beta chains from one sample, sequenced in a study of blood T cell repertoires in COVID-19. The assay was immunoSEQ multiplex PCR, and TCRdb's table has in-frame clones only and misses some. The sample yields approximately 130,000 clones, approximately 86% seen once. The sequencing sample was made of peripheral blood. Source of these receptors: a woman aged 45-65 years who had recovered from COVID-19. CDR3s include the opening cysteine and the closing phenylalanine or tryptophan. The order of the fields is J gene, V gene, D gene, clone size, CDR3 protein, CDR3 DNA. The D gene is left open where the match is weak. Size tells how often a clone was seen (once, few, many) or the class of an expanded clone, and some rows leave it out.

TRBJ2-5 | TRBV5-4 | TRBD1 | once | CASSLAPGTGSQETQYF | TGTGCCAGCAGCTTGGCCCCCGGGACAGGGTCTCAAGAGACCCAGTACTTC
TRBJ2-1 | TRBV27 | TRBD2 | . | CASSLWGEGGNEQFF | TGTGCCAGCAGTTTATGGGGGGAGGGCGGAAATGAGCAGTTCTTC
TRBJ2-7 | TRBV10-3 | TRBD2 | . | CATRTSGRAPSSYEQYF | TGTGCCACCAGGACTAGCGGGAGGGCTCCGAGCTCCTACGAGCAGTACTTC
TRBJ2-2 | TRBV27 | . | . | CAIYHEGELFF | TGTGCGATCTACCACGAAGGGGAGCTGTTTTTT
TRBJ2-3 | TRBV30 | TRBD2 | once | CAWRVTSGSFPDTQYF | TGTGCCTGGAGGGTGACTAGCGGGAGTTTCCCAGATACGCAGTATTTT
TRBJ1-5 | TRBV19 | TRBD1 | . | CASSIQSGGRQPQHF | TGTGCCAGTAGTATCCAATCAGGGGGGAGACAGCCCCAGCATTTT
TRBJ2-1 | TRBV6-2/TRBV6-3 | TRBD2 | . | CASSPGTTKQFF | TGTGCCAGCAGTCCGGGGACTACAAAGCAGTTCTTC
TRBJ1-2 | TRBV11-3 | . | . | CASSLEGRGGSGYGYTF | TGTGCCAGCAGCTTAGAGGGCCGGGGGGGAAGTGGCTATGGCTACACCTTC
TRBJ2-4 | TRBV12-3/TRBV12-4 | TRBD2 | once | CASGAGGNIQYF | TGTGCCAGCGGCGCGGGAGGAAACATTCAGTACTTC
TRBJ2-7 | TRBV28 | . | . | CASSLVGRVYEQYF | TGTGCCAGCAGTCTAGTCGGCAGGGTCTACGAGCAGTACTTC
TRBJ2-7 | TRBV6-5 | . | . | CASSNNYEQYF | TGTGCCAGCAGTAACAACTACGAGCAGTACTTC
TRBJ2-1 | TRBV24-1 | TRBD1 | . | CATSDAGTGPGDEQFF | TGTGCCACCAGTGATGCCGGGACAGGGCCAGGGGATGAGCAGTTCTTC
TRBJ1-2 | TRBV5-1 | TRBD1 | . | CASSAQGAGYGYTF | TGCGCCAGCAGCGCACAGGGGGCGGGTTATGGCTACACCTTC
TRBJ2-1 | TRBV5-1 | . | once | CASSLEKEIKYNEQFF | TGCGCCAGCAGCTTGGAGAAGGAGATTAAATACAATGAGCAGTTCTTC
TRBJ2-1 | TRBV6-2/TRBV6-3 | . | . | CASSYRQGSEQFF | TGTGCCAGCAGTTACAGGCAGGGAAGTGAGCAGTTCTTC
TRBJ2-7 | TRBV6-1 | . | . | CASSVAAGTIRDYEQYF | TGTGCCAGCAGTGTGGCTGCGGGGACCATACGAGACTACGAGCAGTACTTC
TRBJ1-2 | TRBV2 | TRBD1 | . | CASSEDRLANYGYTF | TGTGCCAGCAGTGAGGACAGGCTGGCTAACTATGGCTACACCTTC
TRBJ2-3 | TRBV5-1 | . | . | CASSLQEASDTQYF | TGCGCCAGCAGCTTGCAGGAGGCCTCAGATACGCAGTATTTT
TRBJ2-7 | TRBV6-4 | TRBD2 | few | CASKGRVIEYEQYF | TGTGCCAGCAAGGGGAGGGTTATCGAATACGAGCAGTACTTC
TRBJ1-6 | TRBV2 | . | . | CASSTQGGRTSPLHF | TGTGCCAGCAGTACGCAAGGAGGTAGAACTTCACCCCTCCACTTT
TRBJ2-7 | TRBV11-2 | . | . | CASSTRSLEQYF | TGTGCCAGCAGTACTAGATCACTAGAGCAGTACTTC
TRBJ1-6 | TRBV7-2 | TRBD1 | . | CASSTPFRGQINSPLHF | TGTGCCAGCAGCACCCCATTCCGGGGACAGATTAATTCACCCCTCCACTTT
TRBJ1-1 | TRBV27 | TRBD1 | . | CASSFKGAHGTEAFF | TGTGCCAGCAGTTTTAAGGGGGCCCATGGCACTGAAGCTTTCTTT
TRBJ2-1 | TRBV11-2 | TRBD2 | . | CASSLAGAGGLNEQFF | TGTGCCAGCAGCTTAGCGGGGGCGGGAGGCTTGAATGAGCAGTTCTTC
TRBJ1-1 | TRBV6-2/TRBV6-3 | TRBD1 | . | CASSWRQGARGRGSTEAFF | TGTGCCAGCAGTTGGAGACAGGGGGCGCGAGGGAGGGGAAGCACTGAAGCTTTCTTT
TRBJ2-5 | TRBV6-5 | TRBD1 | . | CASQDRGRGETQYF | TGTGCCAGCCAAGACAGGGGGAGAGGAGAGACCCAGTACTTC
TRBJ2-5 | TRBV29-1 | . | . | CSVRTETQYF | TGCAGCGTTAGAACTGAGACCCAGTACTTC
TRBJ2-3 | TRBV6-6 | . | . | CASSPRRAQYF | TGTGCCAGCAGTCCAAGGAGGGCGCAGTATTTT
TRBJ2-7 | TRBV27 | . | . | CASSFSAHKGYEQYF | TGTGCCAGCAGTTTTAGCGCTCACAAGGGCTACGAGCAGTACTTC
TRBJ1-2 | TRBV19 | . | . | CASSMQNANYGYTF | TGTGCCAGTAGTATGCAGAATGCTAACTATGGCTACACCTTC
TRBJ2-7 | TRBV6-6 | . | few | CASSAGTYEQYF | TGTGCCAGCAGCGCAGGGACCTACGAGCAGTACTTC
TRBJ2-1 | TRBV7-3 | . | . | CASSFQGSFYNEQFF | TGTGCCAGCAGCTTTCAGGGGAGTTTCTACAATGAGCAGTTCTTC
TRBJ1-1 | TRBV7-8 | . | once | CASSLGWAPSNTEAFF | TGTGCCAGCAGCTTAGGCTGGGCCCCTTCGAACACTGAAGCTTTCTTT
TRBJ2-3 | TRBV11-3 | TRBD2 | . | CASTGTSADTQYF | TGTGCCAGCACCGGGACTAGTGCAGATACGCAGTATTTT
TRBJ1-2 | TRBV2 | . | once | CASSDFGTLRGYTF | TGTGCCAGCAGTGACTTCGGGACCCTCCGGGGGTACACCTTC
TRBJ1-4 | TRBV2 | . | . | CASKKNSDSLTNEKLFF | TGTGCCAGCAAAAAGAATTCCGACAGCTTGACTAATGAAAAACTGTTTTTT
TRBJ1-3 | TRBV18 | . | . | CASSPGRSGNTIYF | TGTGCCAGCTCACCCGGGAGGTCTGGAAACACCATATATTTT
TRBJ2-7 | TRBV3-1/TRBV3-2 | TRBD2 | . | CASSHLAGGPYSYEQYF | TGTGCCAGCAGCCATCTAGCGGGAGGGCCGTACTCCTACGAGCAGTACTTC
TRBJ2-2 | TRBV11-1 | . | . | CASSKDMRNTGELFF | TGTGCCAGCAGCAAGGACATGAGGAACACCGGGGAGCTGTTTTTT
TRBJ1-1 | TRBV18 | . | few | CASSQLDIKYTEAFF | TGTGCCAGCTCACAGCTGGACATCAAGTACACTGAAGCTTTCTTT
TRBJ1-1 | TRBV6-5 | TRBD1 | . | CASSSRGAGNTEAFF | TGTGCCAGCAGTTCCAGGGGGGCGGGGAACACTGAAGCTTTCTTT
TRBJ1-3 | TRBV29-1 | . | . | CSVAGTASGNTIYF | TGCAGCGTTGCAGGTACAGCCTCTGGAAACACCATATATTTT
TRBJ2-5 | TRBV4-1 | . | . | CASSRPRDQETQYF | TGCGCCAGCAGCCGCCCCAGGGACCAAGAGACCCAGTACTTC
TRBJ1-2 | TRBV19 | . | . | CASRPFPDNYGYTF | TGTGCCAGTAGGCCTTTTCCAGATAACTATGGCTACACCTTC
TRBJ2-1 | TRBV19 | . | . | CASSTRAYNEQFF | TGTGCCAGTAGTACCCGGGCCTACAATGAGCAGTTCTTC
TRBJ2-1 | TRBV3-1/TRBV3-2 | . | . | CASSQVRLEYNEQFF | TGTGCCAGCAGCCAAGTTCGACTAGAGTACAATGAGCAGTTCTTC
TRBJ1-1 | TRBV6-5 | TRBD1 | . | CASSRGQGVYTEAFF | TGTGCCAGCAGTAGGGGACAGGGGGTATACACTGAAGCTTTCTTT
TRBJ1-2 | TRBV4-3 | . | few | CASSQDPRDGYTF | TGCGCCAGCAGCCAAGATCCGAGGGATGGCTACACCTTC
TRBJ1-5 | TRBV20-1 | TRBD1 | once | CSASDGTDSNQPQHF | TGCAGTGCTAGTGATGGGACAGATAGCAATCAGCCCCAGCATTTT
TRBJ2-5 | TRBV7-7 | TRBD1 | . | CASSPGQGVTQYF | TGTGCCAGCAGCCCCGGACAGGGGGTGACCCAGTACTTC
TRBJ2-4 | TRBV5-6 | . | . | CASSLWGGVTDIQYF | TGTGCCAGCAGCTTGTGGGGGGGCGTAACGGACATTCAGTACTTC
TRBJ2-7 | TRBV4-1 | TRBD1 | . | CASSQQAGGYEQYF | TGCGCCAGCAGCCAACAGGCAGGGGGCTACGAGCAGTACTTC
TRBJ2-3 | TRBV7-2 | . | . | CASSLAGTYSTDTQYF | TGTGCCAGCAGCTTAGCCGGGACTTATAGCACAGATACGCAGTATTTT
TRBJ2-5 | TRBV7-2 | TRBD2 | . | CASSLLLAGGRETQYF | TGTGCCAGCAGCCTACTCTTAGCGGGGGGGAGGGAGACCCAGTACTTC
TRBJ2-2 | TRBV20-1 | TRBD1 | . | CSASRSRGPESAGELFF | TGCAGTGCTAGTCGCTCCAGGGGGCCAGAGTCCGCCGGGGAGCTGTTTTTT